This TCR beta chain was observed in a study of cytomegalovirus exposure and HLA in healthy donors (dated by TCRdb to 2016 to 2017). As for the study more broadly: In an earlier analysis of 450 to 750 of the donors, approximately 300 Gb of sequence data and 90 million to 120 million unique TCR beta sequences from about 179 million T cells were reported. The T cell repertoires of some 700 subjects were profiled by immunosequencing and related to cytomegalovirus serostatus. Besides the first cohort of under 700 subjects, a separate validation cohort made up of 120 different subjects was used. Class I and class II HLA loci were covered by the typing at four-digit resolution. A later analysis re-examined previously published TCR beta repertoires from roughly 650 donors and added high-resolution HLA genotyping to investigate patterns of TCR occurrence. Donor age, sex, ethnicity and CMV serostatus were collected together with the repertoire data. To predict cytomegalovirus infection status, the study brought together high-throughput TCR immunosequencing, statistical association of individual TCRs with disease status, and machine learning. Roughly 300 gigabases of sequencing data and 80 million or so unique TCR sequences were included in an early release covering over 600 HLA-typed donors. Of the 300 to 500 genotyped donors, over 80% were placed in the genetic ancestry cluster associated with self-reported Caucasian donors. Across about 370 genotyped donors of the cohort, an average of 235,054 unique TCR beta nucleotide sequences per donor were sequenced, and 15% to 20% of those sequences were non-productive. To decide whether each TCR beta V gene segment behaved as functional or pseudogenic, an earlier analysis of some 600 of the donors relied on high-throughput TCR beta sequencing. Rather than using new phenotypic data, the later analysis identified candidate immune exposures from TCR beta sequences and from how often those sequences occurred across donors. Every discovery cohort repertoire had been produced on one sequencing platform. Typing coverage differed by locus: A, B, C, DRB1 and DQB1 were typed in roughly 620-630 donors, DQA1 in about 500, DPA1 in nearly 610, and DPB1 in approximately 450. Roughly 5 DR-DQ haplotypes were handled as single units for association and clustering, since linkage in the cohort was strong. In a later genetic analysis, genome-wide SNP genotypes for about three fifths of the roughly 670 donors were used, and that subset was treated as a discovery cohort. The study was designed to test whether signatures of past pathogen exposure could be identified by cataloging public T cell receptors.

Points on this clone: Its antigen is still unknown. No quality values exist for individual bases; no much larger clone is one base distant.

What the study reported, not specific to this receptor: In a later analysis, the rate of TCR association differed among HLA loci, with DRB1 alleles having the most associated TCRs and HLA-C alleles having the fewest. A further reported finding was that TCR beta sequences accurately predicted the HLA-A and HLA-B alleles for most subjects in the first cohort. The authors suggested that the approach could potentially be extended to other disease states and immunological phenotypes. In a later analysis, HLA-associated TCR beta chains showed more clonal expansion and lower generation probabilities than non-associated chains that were equally common. V-gene and J-gene trimming of TCR beta chains was associated with a missense DCLRE1C variant in a later genetic analysis, and the association was replicated in an independent cohort. A cluster of highly shared sequence variants was judged likely to represent a technical artifact of the sequencing pipeline. Strong co-occurrence of HLA alleles, especially DR and DQ, made assigning TCR associations to individual alleles difficult. Three of the identified cytomegalovirus-associated TCR beta chains were confirmed in vitro to be specific for cytomegalovirus antigens. Cytomegalovirus status was reported to be diagnosed by the classifier with high specificity and sensitivity in both the original and validation cohorts. Because counts were too low, seventeen rarely observed V segments, including chromosome 9 orphons, were left out of the earlier analysis of approximately 580 of the donors. Compared with the 666-donor mean, donors in an Asian-associated ancestry cluster had fewer N-insertions in productive TCRs, according to a later genetic analysis. In the study, around 150 TCR beta chains were listed as associated with cytomegalovirus. Correlated functional status among segregating V segments might reflect linkage disequilibrium, but an unknown experimental factor could not be ruled out. CMV serostatus was the only immune exposure information available for the cohort. In a later analysis, several top co-occurrence clusters were reported to appear linked to parvovirus B19, influenza, CMV and Epstein-Barr virus. The cohort was sequenced for TCR beta chains only, and without alpha or paired-chain data the features that could be detected were limited. Most TCR sequences were observed very rarely across donors, whereas some public TCRs were present in many individuals. In an earlier analysis of around 600 of the donors, most TCR beta V segments were observed in productive rearrangements about 87% or about 30% of the time, broadly matching IMGT annotations. Some IMGT-functional V segments, including TRBV6-2 and TRBV6-3, could not be distinguished by the 87-base-pair reads and were therefore excluded. HLA typing was unavailable for some donors at each locus, so association tests used only the typed subset. A later analysis associated about 16,000 TCR beta sequences with specific HLA alleles at a false discovery rate of 0.05. Sequencing depth was assumed to be roughly uniform across donors in the presence/absence analyses, though that assumption may not hold. In a later analysis, most CMV-associated TCR beta chains were found to appear HLA-restricted, with HLA associations seemingly driven largely by CMV exposure.

Sequences SNHLY (CDR1) and FYNNEI (CDR2) are obtained from the germline V gene. Trimming removed 4 bases from V and 5 bases from J; the gene matches leave 1 base unexplained. The CDR3 has 13 amino acids, counting the end cysteine and phenylalanine. The entry retains the CDR3 DNA only, 39 bases that are in frame from base 1. The cohort was made up of about 610 healthy bone marrow donors. Cohort members were all nominally healthy when sampled, although unrecorded immune exposures were likely present. The donor was CMV seropositive and belonged to the group of 270 or so seropositive cohort members. A peripheral blood sample was provided by each donor, and peripheral blood mononuclear cells were used for TCR beta sequencing. The Qiagen DNeasy Blood Extraction Kit was used to extract genomic DNA from the blood cell samples. Libraries were constructed by the immunoSEQ multiplex PCR assay. For the multiplex PCR, a mixture combining 60 forward primers for TCR Vbeta segments and 13 reverse primers for TCR Jbeta segments was used. The CDR3 region of rearranged TCR beta genes was amplified from genomic DNA with a multiplex PCR assay. On the Illumina HiSeq System, the amplified TCR beta libraries were sequenced as 87-base-pair reads. The study's own analysis went as follows. In a later analysis, roughly 80 million unique TCR beta chains were counted across the roughly 700 repertoires, and roughly 10 million of these chains were shared by at least two donors. To remove PCR and sequencing errors, raw reads were error-corrected and collapsed into unique sequences using a nearest-neighbor algorithm that merged closely related sequences. To assign V, D and J gene segments, CDR3 sequences were aligned to IMGT reference sequences. For a sequence to be retained, a match of at least six nucleotides to both a V gene segment and a J gene segment was required. A rearrangement counted as productive if the CDR3 had no stop codons and remained in frame with V and J, and every other rearrangement counted as non-productive. Following IMGT convention, CDR3 was defined as the stretch from the second conserved V-encoded cysteine to the conserved J-encoded phenylalanine. In an earlier analysis of around 570 of the donors, sequences lacking an unambiguous match to a single V gene segment were excluded. In an earlier analysis of approximately 590 of the donors, V segments were called functional above 56.7% productive rearrangements and were called segregating when the between-donor standard deviation exceeded 5%. A statistical classification framework was built to diagnose cytomegalovirus status from the catalog of TCR beta chain sequences. In a later analysis, TCR nucleotide sequences were compared against IMGT/GENE-DB human TR gene sequences so that V and J genes could be assigned. In a later analysis, CDR3 sequences and most-parsimonious VDJ recombination scenarios were assigned using the TCRdist pipeline. A later analysis defined each TCR beta chain by its CDR3 amino acid sequence plus V-gene family, and excluded reads lacking a unique V-gene family. A later analysis removed roughly 590 highly shared, low-generation-probability nucleotide sequences to deal with suspected cross-contamination and a sequencing artifact. In a later analysis, a clonal expansion index was calculated for each public chain from normalized within-repertoire ranks of inferred template counts. In a later analysis, generation probabilities were computed with a VDJ recombination model fitted to out-of-frame rearrangements, and the resulting probabilities were checked against IGoR. Hypergeometric tests were used in a later analysis to score TCR-TCR, TCR-HLA and TCR-CMV co-occurrence, with a repertoire-size bias correction applied to the TCR pairs. A later analysis estimated false discovery rates by permuting HLA or CMV assignments 20 times. In a later analysis, co-occurring TCRs were grouped using DBSCAN, with TCRdist sequence similarity added in when clustering inside HLA-allele-positive subsets. Co-occurrence clustering excluded repertoires with fewer than 30,000 or more than 120,000 public chains, plus five with anomalous nucleotide sharing. TCRdb stores this immuneACCESS table with in-frame sequences only. Part of the clones is absent; in the studies checked, under half of the shortfall reflects unresolved V genes, and no reason is known for the rest. From that table come the V and J calls and clone size; the DNA was used to work out D and trimming. Recorded for this sample are 150,000 to 200,000 clones; about 65% of them occurred a single time. The top ten clonotypes cover about 7% of the sample.

The TCR was taken from a man aged 40-50 years in good health and CMV-seropositive. The sequencing input was PBMCs. Here the chain combines TRBV2 and TRBJ1-4, and 7 junctional nucleotides match TRBD1. The bases read TGTGCCAGCAGTGGGACAGGCAATGAAAAACTGTTTTTT. It translates as CASSGTGNEKLFF.